The following is a TCR beta chain sequence with its context. Its target is not known. Since all of the isolated RNA was reverse transcribed, expressed TCRB transcripts were what got sequenced. Sequencing was performed with immunoSEQ multiplex PCR; in TCRdb, only in-frame clones are kept and a portion is missing. Altogether over 200,000 clones are present, roughly 11% being singletons, with the ten largest covering more than 0.015%. This specimen comes from a study of beta chain features in type 1 diabetes. Whole-study findings and limits: Shorter TCRB CDR3s, moderately but significantly so, were found in Type 1 diabetes patients in all four CD4+ subsets.

Germline loops: CDR1 SNHLY, CDR2 FYNNEI. The CDR3 sequence is 14 residues long. The ends were cut back, 5 bases at V and 7 bases at J, with 15 bases in the middle. Populations obtained by sorting all exceeded 98% purity. The receptor's source is a man aged 25 to 45 with type 1 diabetes. Sequencing was performed on naive CD4+ T cells from blood. The J gene is TRBJ1-5, the V gene TRBV2; TRBD1 might be the D (6 bases). CDR3 amino acids: CASSSRQVGQPQHF. DNA of the CDR3: TGTGCCAGCAGTTCCCGACAGGTTGGACAGCCCCAGCATTTT.